One sample yielded the 12 T cell receptor beta chains listed below, sequenced in a study of T cells expressing NK-cell markers. TCRdb reworked the 5' RACE reads into one entry per CDR3 protein, no DNA. Found here are roughly 170,000 distinct CDR3 sequences; the top ten clones hold about a fifth. Sequencing used blood T cells: a sorted CD56 or NKG2C T cell subset, CD4+ or CD8+ T cells, or bulk PBMC T cells (not recorded which). All receptors derive from a woman between 18 and 69 years old in good health.

The genes are TRBV27 and TRBJ2-7; TCRdb returns TRBD1, unconfirmable since there is no DNA. The CDR3 contains 13 residues. Germline V lookup: CDR1 MNHEY, CDR2 SMNVEV (reference sequence). The CDR3 sequence: CASSTRDNYEQYF.

The gene calls are TRBV11-2 and TRBJ2-1; TCRdb returns TRBD1, unconfirmable since there is no DNA. The CDR3 has 17 residues. Looked up from germline, CDR1 is SGHAT and CDR2 is FQNNGV. The CDR3 is CASRPAFRDSSYNEQFF.

The chain carries TRBV28 and TRBJ2-1; the TCRdb call, TRBD1, lacks DNA for checking. The CDR3 has 18 residues. Germline V lookup: CDR1 MDHEN, CDR2 SYDVKM. CDR3 loop: CASSLQLYRESSYNEQFF.

This sequence joins TRBV19 and TRBJ2-1. Per germline, CDR1 LNHDA and CDR2 SQIVND (reference sequence). This CDR3 is 17 amino acids long. CDR3 in amino acids: CASSIDGFSASYNEQFF.

The rearrangement links TRBV20-1 to TRBJ2-7. The germline V gene encodes CDR1 DFQATT and CDR2 SNEGSKA (reference sequence). The CDR3 contains 14 residues. CDR3 residues: CSARDRPEPYEQYF.

The CDR3 reads CASSLSSGQGAGTGELFF. The V and J genes are TRBV5-1 and TRBJ2-2; there is no DNA to check the TCRdb D call of TRBD1. This CDR3 comprises 18 residues. Germline loops: CDR1 SGHRS, CDR2 YFSETQ.

The chain uses TRBV4-1 and TRBJ2-2; there is no DNA to check the TCRdb D call of TRBD2. CDR1 is MGHRA and CDR2 is YSYEKL in the germline V gene. CDR3 size: 18 residues. CDR3 amino acids: CASSQRRLAGGKAGELFF.

The gene calls are TRBV5-4 and TRBJ2-1; without DNA, the TCRdb call of TRBD2 cannot be checked. The CDR3 runs to 16 residues. CDR1 is SGHNT, CDR2 YYREEE, per germline (reference sequence). This CDR3 is CASSVYRAGAYNEQFF.

The chain joins TRBV19 to TRBJ2-1; TCRdb picks TRBD2, but there is no DNA to check that call. Germline-derived CDR1 and CDR2 are LNHDA and SQIVND (reference sequence). CDR3 size: 14 residues. The chain's CDR3 is CASSIQGGNNEQFF.

The genes are TRBV3-1 and TRBJ1-2; TCRdb calls TRBD1, which cannot be checked without DNA. Germline V gene data show CDR1 as LGHDT and CDR2 as YNNKEL (reference sequence). CDR3 size: 13 residues. CDR3 protein: CASSQEGARGYTF. The variable domain in full, completed from reference TRBV3-1 and TRBJ1-2, reads DTAVSQTPKYLVTQMGNDKSIKCEQNLGHDTMYWYKQDSKKFLKIMFSYNNKELIINETVPNRFSPKSPDKAHLNLHINSLELGDSAVYFCASSQEGARGYTFGSGTRLTVV.

The J gene is TRBJ2-3, the V gene TRBV20-1. The germline V gene has CDR1 DFQATT and CDR2 SNEGSKA (reference sequence). This CDR3 is 14 amino acids long. CDR3: CSARDVSYTDTQYF.

This chain links TRBV12-3 or TRBV12-4 with TRBJ2-2. This CDR3 spans 12 amino acids. This chain's CDR3 is CASSVTGGELFF.